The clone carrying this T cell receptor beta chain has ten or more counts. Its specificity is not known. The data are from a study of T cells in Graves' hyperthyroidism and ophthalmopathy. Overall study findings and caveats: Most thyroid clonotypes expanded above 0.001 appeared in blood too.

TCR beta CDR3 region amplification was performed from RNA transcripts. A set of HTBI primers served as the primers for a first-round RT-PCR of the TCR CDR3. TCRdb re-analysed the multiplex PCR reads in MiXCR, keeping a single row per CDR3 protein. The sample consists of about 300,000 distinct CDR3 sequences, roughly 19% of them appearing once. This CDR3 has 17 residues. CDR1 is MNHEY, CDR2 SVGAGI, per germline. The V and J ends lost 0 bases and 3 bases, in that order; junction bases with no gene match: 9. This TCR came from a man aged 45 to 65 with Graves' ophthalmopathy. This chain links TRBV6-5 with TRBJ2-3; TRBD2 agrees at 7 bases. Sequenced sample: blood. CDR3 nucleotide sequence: TGTGCCAGCAGTTACTCGGTGGGGTTGGGGGGGACAGATACGCAGTATTTT. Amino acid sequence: CASSYSVGLGGTDTQYF.